Following are 11 T cell receptor beta chains from one sample sequenced in a study of early T cells in non-severe SARS-CoV-2 infection. TCRdb re-called the 5' RACE reads through MiXCR, storing one row per CDR3 protein. This sample yields about 60,000 distinct CDR3 sequences, of which 8% to 10% are seen a single time; approximately 1.1% belongs to the top ten. Sequencing used whole blood. These receptors came from an adult who was a healthcare worker with PCR-confirmed SARS-CoV-2 infection or an uninfected control (not recorded which).

The sample holds a few counts of this clonotype. The genes are TRBV7-3 and TRBJ2-1; the D gene is possibly TRBD2 (5 bases). CDR3 length: 13 amino acids. V was trimmed by 5 bases and J by 8 bases, leaving 13 bases between them. The germline V gene has CDR1 SGHTA and CDR2 FQGTGA. This CDR3 reads CASSHPSSDEQFF. The CDR3, as DNA: TGTGCCAGCAGCCATCCTAGCAGCGATGAGCAGTTCTTC.

A few counts support this clonotype. The chain has TRBV18 and TRBJ2-3; possibly TRBD1 or TRBD2 for D (5 bases each). The V end was cut by 3 bases, the J end by 2 bases, with 9 bases between. Germline CDR1 and CDR2: KGHSH and LQKENI. CDR3 length: 14 residues. CDR3 sequence: CASSPGTHTDTQYF. Written as DNA, the CDR3 is TGTGCCAGCTCACCCGGGACCCACACAGATACGCAGTATTTT.

There are a few counts of this clonotype. The chain employs TRBV19 and TRBJ1-1, with D possibly TRBD1 on 5 matching bases. Trimming stripped 3 bases from V and 0 bases from J, with 11 bases between. This CDR3 contains 15 residues. Germline-derived CDR1 and CDR2 are LNHDA and SQIVND (reference sequence). The CDR3: CASSMERGVNTEAFF. The CDR3 DNA follows: TGTGCCAGTAGTATGGAAAGGGGAGTGAACACTGAAGCTTTCTTT.

This clonotype has ten or more counts. This sequence joins TRBV5-1 and TRBJ1-3, with unresolved D. Deletions cut 0 bases from V and 1 base from J, with 5 bases between. Germline CDR1 SGHRS, CDR2 YFSETQ. The CDR3 is 14 residues long. CDR3 nucleotide sequence: TGCGCCAGCAGCTTGGACCCTTCTGGAAACACCATATATTTT. It encodes CASSLDPSGNTIYF.

The gene calls are TRBV19 and TRBJ2-3, with a possible D match to TRBD2 (6 bases). CDR1 is LNHDA and CDR2 is SQIVND in the germline V gene (reference sequence). The CDR3 extends over 16 amino acids. Between the trimmed V and J ends, which lost 3 bases and 2 bases, there was a span of 15 bases. The CDR3 region has the DNA TGTGCCAGTAGTATCGTCGCGGGGTCAGCCACAGATACGCAGTATTTT. It encodes CASSIVAGSATDTQYF.

This clonotype has more than one count but fewer than ten. This rearrangement joins TRBV7-6 to TRBJ2-5, with D possibly being TRBD2 (5 bases). Germline V gene sequence: CDR1 SGHVS, CDR2 FNYEAQ. The CDR3 runs to 17 residues. The V end was cut by 5 bases, the J end by 2 bases, with 21 bases between. The CDR3 loop is CASSIGRHLKRQETQYF. CDR3 nucleotides: TGTGCCAGCAGCATCGGCCGCCACCTAAAGCGGCAAGAGACCCAGTACTTC. The full variable domain, completed using reference TRBV7-6 and TRBJ2-5, is GAGVSQSPRYKVTKRGQDVALRCDPISGHVSLYWYRQALGQGPEFLTYFNYEAQQDKSGLPNDRFSAERPEGSISTLTIQRTEQRDSAMYRCASSIGRHLKRQETQYFGPGTRLLVL.

J is TRBJ1-3 and V is TRBV6-6, with D possibly being TRBD1 (5 bases). Germline lookup yields CDR1 MNHNY and CDR2 SVGAGI (reference sequence). V was clipped by 7 bases and J by 2 bases, with 15 bases between them. There are 15 residues in the CDR3. CDR3 sequence: CASMGLRATGNTIYF. The CDR3 region has the DNA TGTGCCAGCATGGGTCTCAGGGCCACTGGAAACACCATATATTTT.

The rearrangement uses TRBV5-4 and TRBJ1-1; TRBD1 is a possible D gene (5 bases). The germline CDR1 and CDR2 sequences are SGHNT and YYREEE (reference sequence). Trimming removed 4 bases at V and 1 base at J, with 14 bases between. The CDR3 sequence is 15 residues long. CDR3 coding DNA: TGTGCCAGCAGCAATCCGGGACTCAAGAACACTGAAGCTTTCTTT. Its translation: CASSNPGLKNTEAFF.

This chain joins TRBV6-1 and TRBJ2-7, with 8 bases that match TRBD1. V lost 5 bases and J lost 3; bases outside the gene matches: 9. The CDR3 covers 15 residues. Germline V gene data show CDR1 as MNHNS and CDR2 as SASEGT. The CDR3 protein is CASSPTGTGRYEQYV. The CDR3 nucleotides read TGTGCCAGCAGTCCCACCGGGACAGGCCGCTACGAGCAGTACGTC.

This clonotype was observed at least ten times. This chain joins TRBV29-1 and TRBJ2-1, with D uncertain. V shed 4 bases and J shed 2 bases, with 12 bases lying between them. CDR3 length: 14 amino acids. Germline V gene lookup returns CDR1 SQVTM and CDR2 ANQGSEA. CDR3: CSVARYSPYNEQFF. CDR3 nucleotide sequence: TGCAGCGTTGCAAGGTATTCCCCCTACAATGAGCAGTTCTTC.

The V gene is TRBV12-3 or TRBV12-4, the J gene TRBJ1-1; D is unclear. The CDR3 length is 12 residues. V shed 5 bases and J shed 2 bases, with 6 bases lying between them. The CDR3 region has the DNA TGTGCCAGCAGTCCTGTTAACACTGAAGCTTTCTTT. Translating it yields CASSPVNTEAFF.